Presented here are 11 T cell receptor beta chains from one specimen sequenced in a study of T cells in women clearing cervical HPV infection. The assay was immunoSEQ multiplex PCR, and TCRdb's table has in-frame clones only and misses some. The sample's table shows approximately 17,000 clones. Input material: blood buffy coat. These receptors were taken from a woman aged 18 to 75 with a cervical HPV16 infection that either progressed to CIN3+ or cleared (not recorded which).

This clone is classed as medium-sized by frequency. The CDR3 end lies 3 residues beyond the end of the read and is filled in from the germline J gene. The rearrangement uses TRBV30 and TRBJ1-1, with 9 bases matching TRBD1. The CDR3 length is 13 residues. Germline V gene data show CDR1 as GTSNPN and CDR2 as SVGIG (reference sequence). The CDR3 bases that were read are TGTGCCTGGAATCGGGGACAGGGCGTTGGA. Translated, it gives CAWNRGQGVG. The full-length CDR3 reads as CAWNRGQGVGAFF.

As concerns this clone: The CDR3 end falls 3 residues outside the read, so it is completed with the germline J gene. The chain links TRBV7-9 to TRBJ2-7; 7 bases line up with TRBD1. Germline V gene sequence: CDR1 SEHNR, CDR2 FQNEAQ (reference sequence). J gave up 6 bases and V 5 bases, and 7 bases lay outside the gene matches. This CDR3 spans 13 amino acids. CDR3 in amino acids: CASSPRDRTEQYF. CDR3 DNA (partial): TGTGCCAGCAGCCCTCGGGACAGAACCGAG.

Regarding this clone: The read ends 3 residues early relative to the CDR3; the germline J gene fills the gap. The rearrangement uses TRBV5-8 and TRBJ1-1, with D unclear. Germline V gene sequence: CDR1 SGHTS, CDR2 YDEGEE. Trimming took off 6 bases at V and 4 bases at J, with 13 bases between the two ends. The CDR3 covers 13 residues. The sequenced part of the CDR3 DNA is TGTGCCAGCAACCCGGGGTTGGGCACTGAA. Its translation: CASNPGLGTE. In full, the CDR3 is CASNPGLGTEAFF.

A word on this clone: The read stops 3 residues short of the end of the CDR3; the missing end is completed from the germline J gene. The chain joins TRBV29-1 to TRBJ1-2; D remains ambiguous. The CDR3 consists of 12 residues. Germline-derived CDR1 and CDR2 are SQVTM and ANQGSEA. The ends were cut back, 7 bases at V and 2 bases at J, with 11 bases in the middle. The part of the CDR3 DNA that was read is TGCAGCGCGAGCGGTGGCAACTATGGC. It encodes CSASGGNYG. From start to end, the CDR3 is CSASGGNYGYTF.

Worth noting for this clone: The read falls 3 residues short of the CDR3 end, and the missing part is taken from the germline J gene. The chain employs TRBV7-2 and TRBJ1-1, with TRBD1 matching 8 bases. CDR1 and CDR2 (germline): SGHTA, FQGNSA. There are 14 residues in the CDR3. The V segment lost 2 bases and the J segment 4 bases; nucleotides outside the gene matches: 3. The CDR3 spells CASSLFGTGTEAFF. The DNA read from the CDR3 is TGTGCCAGCAGCTTATTCGGGACAGGCACTGAA. Full variable domain (missing parts from reference TRBV7-2 and TRBJ1-1): GAGVSQSPSNKVTEKGKDVELRCDPISGHTALYWYRQSLGQGLEFLIYFQGNSAPDKSGLPSDRFSAERTGGSVSTLTIQRTQQEDSAVYLCASSLFGTGTEAFFGQGTRLTVV.

In regard to this clone: The sequence runs out 3 residues before the end of the CDR3; the remainder is reconstructed from the germline J gene. V is TRBV7-7 and J is TRBJ2-2; TRBD1 matches 9 bases. Germline-derived CDR1 and CDR2 are SSHAT and FNYEAQ (reference sequence). The CDR3 totals 14 residues. V was pared by 5 bases and J by 8 bases, with 6 bases of the junction left unmatched. The covered CDR3 bases are TGTGCCAGCAGCCCCAGACAGGGGGAAGGGGAG. It translates to CASSPRQGEGE. The full-length CDR3 reads as CASSPRQGEGELFF. The full variable domain, completed using reference TRBV7-7 and TRBJ2-2, is GAGVSQSPRYKVTKRGQDVTLRCDPISSHATLYWYQQALGQGPEFLTYFNYEAQPDKSGLPSDRFSAERPEGSISTLTIQRTEQRDSAMYRCASSPRQGEGELFFGEGSRLTVL.

About this clone itself: The read halts 3 residues ahead of the CDR3 end, with the missing end drawn from the germline J gene. The chain carries TRBV7-8 and TRBJ1-3, with unresolved D. The CDR3 totals 13 residues. Germline CDR1 and CDR2: SGHVS and FQNEAQ. Trimming removed 2 bases at V and 4 bases at J, with 6 bases between. The part of the CDR3 DNA that was read is TGTGCCAGCAGCTTATCCAGGGGAAACACC. This encodes CASSLSRGNT. The full CDR3 sequence reads CASSLSRGNTIYF.

Details on this clone: The read comes to an end 3 residues before the CDR3 does, leaving the germline J gene to fill in the end. The chain employs TRBV20-1 and TRBJ2-5; tentatively, D is TRBD2 (5 bases). Germline-derived CDR1 and CDR2 are DFQATT and SNEGSKA (reference sequence). This CDR3 is built from 15 residues. Trimming cost V 2 bases and J 1 base, with 14 bases left between them. The sequenced CDR3 bases are TGCAGTGCTAGACTATGGACTCCCCCCCAAGAGACC. Protein product: CSARLWTPPQET. The CDR3 in full is CSARLWTPPQETQYF.

Details on this clone: The read ends 3 residues early relative to the CDR3; the germline J gene fills the gap. The J gene is TRBJ1-6, the V gene TRBV7-8; D possibly corresponds to TRBD1 (6 bases). The CDR3 covers 14 residues. The V and J ends lost 0 bases and 6 bases respectively, with 6 bases between them. The germline V gene encodes CDR1 SGHVS and CDR2 FQNEAQ. CDR3 DNA, as far as it was read: TGTGCCAGCAGCTTAGCAGGGGGTAATTCACCC. Amino acids: CASSLAGGNSP. The whole CDR3 protein is CASSLAGGNSPLHF. Filled out from reference TRBV7-8 and TRBJ1-6, the complete variable domain reads GAGVSQSPRYKVAKRGQDVALRCDPISGHVSLFWYQQALGQGPEFLTYFQNEAQLDKSGLPSDRFFAERPEGSVSTLKIQRTQQEDSAVYLCASSLAGGNSPLHFGNGTRLTVT.

About this clone itself: The read terminates 3 residues ahead of where the CDR3 ends, so the germline J gene completes it. The chain uses TRBV10-2 and TRBJ2-7, with 8 bases lining up with TRBD1. Losses at the gene ends were 5 bases for V and 5 bases for J; bases not matched to a gene: 2. The CDR3 has 12 residues. Germline CDR1 is WSHSY and CDR2 is SAAADI. The CDR3 protein is CASSWTGNEQYF. CDR3 bases read: TGCGCCAGCAGTTGGACAGGGAACGAG.

Comment on this clone: The CDR3 extends 3 residues past the end of the read, so its final part is completed from the germline J gene. The chain joins TRBV6-1 to TRBJ1-5, with 7 bases aligning to TRBD1. V shed 4 bases, J shed 3 bases, and the junction held 6 bases outside the gene matches. CDR3 length: 15 amino acids. The germline V gene has CDR1 MNHNS and CDR2 SASEGT. Partial CDR3 DNA: TGTGCCAGCAGTGTTACAGGGGCGATCAATCAGCCC. It yields the protein CASSVTGAINQP. The full CDR3 reads CASSVTGAINQPQHF.